The 8 T cell receptor beta chains in this list originate from one sample, sequenced in a study of blood T cell repertoires in COVID-19. TCRdb's table, derived via immunoSEQ multiplex PCR, lists solely in-frame clones and lacks some. The table has hundreds of thousands of clones, 70% to 90% seen once. Sequencing input: peripheral blood. All receptors come from a woman in her twenties or thirties with active or convalescent COVID-19.

V usage is TRBV5-1 and J usage is TRBJ1-1, with 7 bases that match TRBD1. Germline CDR1 is SGHRS and CDR2 is YFSETQ. J was trimmed by 1 base and V by 3 bases; bases with no gene match: 6. The CDR3 spans 15 residues. The CDR3: CASSYDREANTEAFF. In DNA, the CDR3 is TGCGCCAGCAGCTACGACAGGGAGGCGAACACTGAAGCTTTCTTT.

This chain uses TRBV2 with TRBJ2-7; TRBD1 agrees at 7 bases. Germline values: CDR1 SNHLY, CDR2 FYNNEI. The length of the CDR3 is 17 residues. The junction had 13 bases not matched to a gene; V was cut back by 5 bases and J by 0 bases. CDR3 DNA sequence: TGTGCCAGCAGTATATTAACCGGGACAGTCAGCTCCTACGAGCAGTACTTC. This sequence encodes CASSILTGTVSSYEQYF.

V usage is TRBV2 and J usage is TRBJ1-5; 9 bases are a match to TRBD1. CDR3 length: 14 amino acids. J gave up 3 bases and V 9 bases, and 6 bases lay outside the gene matches. Germline loops: CDR1 SNHLY, CDR2 FYNNEI. The CDR3 loop reads CASRTGVYNQPQHF. The CDR3 DNA follows: TGTGCCAGTAGGACAGGGGTGTACAATCAGCCCCAGCATTTT.

The chain has TRBV19 and TRBJ1-1, with 7 bases lining up with TRBD1. J gave up 2 bases and V 4 bases, and 7 bases lay outside the gene matches. The CDR3 runs to 15 residues. Germline lookup yields CDR1 LNHDA and CDR2 SQIVND (reference sequence). The CDR3 DNA reads TGTGCCAGTAGTAATTTACAGGGGATTAACACTGAAGCTTTCTTT. It specifies CASSNLQGINTEAFF.

The rearrangement uses TRBV5-1 and TRBJ2-1; 9 bases line up with TRBD2. Germline CDR1 and CDR2: SGHRS and YFSETQ. The CDR3 sequence is 16 residues long. Trimming removed 4 bases from V and 5 bases from J; junction bases left unmatched: 10. CDR3 sequence (DNA): TGCGCCAGCAGCCAACGAGCGGGGGGTTCGGACAATGAGCAGTTCTTC. This gives the protein CASSQRAGGSDNEQFF.

The table lists this clone with a few counts. The chain uses TRBV18 and TRBJ1-4; 7 bases align to TRBD1. Trimming took 8 bases from V and 3 from J; bases not matched to a gene: 3. CDR3 length: 13 residues. Germline V gene data show CDR1 as KGHSH and CDR2 as LQKENI. For the CDR3, the DNA is TGTGCCAGCGCAGGGGGTGCTAATGAAAAACTGTTTTTT. It translates to CASAGGANEKLFF.

CDR3 nucleotide sequence: TGCAGTGCCGGGGGACATGAGCAGTTCTTC. Amino acids: CSAGGHEQFF. The gene calls are TRBV20-1 and TRBJ2-1, with D maybe TRBD2 (6 bases). The CDR3 is made up of 10 amino acids. Trimming cost V 6 bases and J 8 bases, with 8 bases left between them. Germline-derived CDR1 and CDR2 are DFQATT and SNEGSKA (reference sequence).

This clone has more than one count but fewer than ten. This sequence joins TRBV7-8 and TRBJ1-1; D not resolved. V lost 0 bases, J lost 7 bases, and 3 bases lay in between. The CDR3 runs 11 residues. CDR1 and CDR2 from the germline V gene are SGHVS and FQNEAQ. CDR3 DNA sequence: TGTGCCAGCAGCTTAGCGAGTGAAGCTTTCTTT. It is translated as CASSLASEAFF.